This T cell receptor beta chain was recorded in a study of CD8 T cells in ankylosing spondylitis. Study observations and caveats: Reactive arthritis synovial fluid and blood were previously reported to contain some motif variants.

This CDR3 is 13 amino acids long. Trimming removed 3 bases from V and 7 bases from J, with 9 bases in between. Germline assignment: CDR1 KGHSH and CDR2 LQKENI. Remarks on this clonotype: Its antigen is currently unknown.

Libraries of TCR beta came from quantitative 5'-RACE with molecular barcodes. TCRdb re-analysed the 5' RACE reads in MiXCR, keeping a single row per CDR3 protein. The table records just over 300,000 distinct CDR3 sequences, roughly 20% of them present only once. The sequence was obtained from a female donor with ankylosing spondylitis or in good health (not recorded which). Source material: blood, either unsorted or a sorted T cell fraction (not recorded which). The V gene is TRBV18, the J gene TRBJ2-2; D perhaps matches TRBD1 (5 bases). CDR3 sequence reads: CASSPKTVGELFF. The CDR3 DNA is TGTGCCAGCTCACCGAAGACAGTCGGGGAGCTGTTTTTT.